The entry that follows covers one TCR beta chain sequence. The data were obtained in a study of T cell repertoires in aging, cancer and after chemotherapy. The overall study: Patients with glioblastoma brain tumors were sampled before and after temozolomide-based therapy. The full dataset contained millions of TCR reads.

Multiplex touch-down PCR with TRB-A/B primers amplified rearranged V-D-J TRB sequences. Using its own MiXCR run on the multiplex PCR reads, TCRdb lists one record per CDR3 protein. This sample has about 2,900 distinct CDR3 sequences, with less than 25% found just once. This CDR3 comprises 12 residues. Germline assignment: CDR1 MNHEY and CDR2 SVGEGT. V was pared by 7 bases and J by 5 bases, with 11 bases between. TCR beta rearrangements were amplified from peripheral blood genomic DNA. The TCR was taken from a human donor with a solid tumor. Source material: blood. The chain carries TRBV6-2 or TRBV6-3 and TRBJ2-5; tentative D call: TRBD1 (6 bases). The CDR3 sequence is CASTQGWETQYF. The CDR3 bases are TGTGCCAGCACGCAGGGGTGGGAGACCCAGTACTTC.